This TCR beta chain was sequenced in a study of cytotoxic CD8 clonotypes in ibrutinib-treated CLL. Overall study context: Averaging across samples gave 255,043 productive templates and roughly 88,000 productive rearrangements.

This CDR3 spans 16 amino acids. Germline V gene lookup returns CDR1 KGHSH and CDR2 LQKENI. With 3 bases removed from V and 3 bases from J, the gap between germline ends came to 17 bases. Overall study results and limits: Higher clonality was seen at ibrutinib response and a return toward baseline at progression.

TCRdb's copy holds only in-frame clones and misses some; the assay was immunoSEQ multiplex PCR. Among approximately 120,000 clones listed, around four fifths were seen once. About this clone itself: The antigen remains undetermined.

The rearrangement joins TRBV18 to TRBJ1-1; D is possibly TRBD1 (6 bases). Sample: PBMCs, taken after 24 months of ibrutinib treatment. The source is a human donor with chronic lymphocytic leukemia. CDR3: CASSPPTGGGDTEAFF. CDR3 DNA sequence: TGTGCCAGCTCACCCCCCACGGGAGGGGGGGACACTGAAGCTTTCTTT.